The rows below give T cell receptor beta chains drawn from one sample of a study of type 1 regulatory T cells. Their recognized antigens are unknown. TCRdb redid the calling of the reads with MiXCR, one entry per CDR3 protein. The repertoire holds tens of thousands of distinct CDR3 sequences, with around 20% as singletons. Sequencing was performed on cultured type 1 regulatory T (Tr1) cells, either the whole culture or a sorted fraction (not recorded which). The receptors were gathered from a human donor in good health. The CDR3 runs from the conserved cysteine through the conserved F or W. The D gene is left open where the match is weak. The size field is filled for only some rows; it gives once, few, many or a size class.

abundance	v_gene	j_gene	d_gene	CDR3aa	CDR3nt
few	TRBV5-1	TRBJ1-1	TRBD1	CASSGGQMNTEAFF	TGCGCCAGCAGCGGGGGACAGATGAACACTGAAGCTTTCTTT
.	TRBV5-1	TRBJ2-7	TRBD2	CASSLASSGTYEQYF	TGCGCCAGCAGCTTGGCGTCTAGCGGGACCTACGAGCAGTACTTC
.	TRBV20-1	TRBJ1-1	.	CSARDITDSPETEAFF	TGCAGCGCTAGGGATATTACGGACAGCCCGGAGACTGAAGCTTTCTTT
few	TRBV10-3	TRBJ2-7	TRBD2	CAISEDTSGHYEQYF	TGTGCCATCAGTGAGGATACTAGCGGACATTACGAGCAGTACTTC
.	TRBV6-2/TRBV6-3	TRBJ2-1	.	CATTIYNEQFF	TGTGCCACCACCATCTACAATGAGCAGTTCTTC
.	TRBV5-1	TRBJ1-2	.	CASTREANYGYTF	TGCGCCAGCACCCGAGAGGCGAACTATGGCTACACCTTC
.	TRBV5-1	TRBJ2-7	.	CASSFSGGSPSYEQYF	TGCGCCAGCAGCTTCTCCGGCGGCAGCCCTTCCTACGAGCAGTACTTC
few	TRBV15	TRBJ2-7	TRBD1	CATSSGGTGSYEQYF	TGTGCCACCAGCAGTGGGGGGACAGGCTCCTACGAGCAGTACTTC
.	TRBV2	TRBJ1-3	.	CASSVEGNTIYF	TGTGCCAGCAGTGTGGAAGGAAACACCATATATTTT
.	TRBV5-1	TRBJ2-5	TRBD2	CASSLMRGTSAETQYF	TGCGCCAGCAGCTTGATGAGAGGGACTAGCGCAGAGACCCAGTACTTC
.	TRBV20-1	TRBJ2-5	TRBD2	CSASVAGDPQETQYF	TGCAGTGCTAGTGTTGCGGGGGACCCGCAAGAGACCCAGTACTTC
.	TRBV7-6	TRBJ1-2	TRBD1	CASSLRTGVNYGYTF	TGTGCCAGCAGCTTAAGGACAGGGGTTAACTATGGCTACACCTTC
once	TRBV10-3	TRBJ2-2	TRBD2	CAISDQLAGAGKLFF	TGTGCCATCAGTGACCAACTAGCGGGAGCCGGGAAGCTGTTTTTT
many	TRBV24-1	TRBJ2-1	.	CATSDPTGSYNEQFF	TGTGCCACCAGTGATCCGACAGGTTCCTACAATGAGCAGTTCTTC
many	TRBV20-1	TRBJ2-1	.	CSPTRNEQFF	TGCAGTCCGACCCGGAATGAGCAGTTCTTC
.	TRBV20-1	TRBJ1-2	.	CSAREGQLYGYTF	TGCAGTGCTAGAGAAGGACAGCTCTATGGCTACACCTTC
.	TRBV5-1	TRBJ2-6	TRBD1	CASGTGTGASGANVLTF	TGCGCCAGCGGCACCGGGACAGGGGCCTCTGGGGCCAACGTCCTGACTTTC
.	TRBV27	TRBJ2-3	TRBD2	CASSPQATSGRARTQYF	TGTGCCAGCAGTCCTCAGGCGACTAGCGGGAGGGCCCGTACGCAGTATTTT
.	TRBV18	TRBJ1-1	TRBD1	CASSPNIRKGGRIEAFF	TGTGCCAGCTCACCTAATATACGCAAAGGGGGCAGGATTGAAGCTTTCTTT
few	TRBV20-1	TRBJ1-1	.	CSARGGAVLLNTEAFF	TGCAGTGCTAGAGGGGGGGCAGTCTTATTGAACACTGAAGCTTTCTTT
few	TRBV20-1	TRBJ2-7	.	CSANPLGLQYF	TGCAGTGCCAACCCTCTGGGGCTTCAGTACTTC
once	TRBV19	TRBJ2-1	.	CASSNDGAEQFF	TGTGCCAGTAGTAATGACGGCGCTGAGCAGTTCTTC
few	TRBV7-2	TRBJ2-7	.	CASSLVGGQDSYEQYF	TGTGCCAGCAGCTTAGTGGGCGGCCAGGACTCCTACGAGCAGTACTTC
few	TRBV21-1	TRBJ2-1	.	CASSKGGLAGWNEQFF	TGTGCCAGCAGCAAAGGGGGACTAGCGGGTTGGAATGAGCAGTTCTTC
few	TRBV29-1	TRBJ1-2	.	CSVEEGARGYTF	TGCAGCGTTGAAGAGGGGGCTCGGGGCTACACCTTC
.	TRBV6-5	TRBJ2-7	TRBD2	CASSYSSGRALGEQYF	TGTGCCAGCAGTTACTCGAGCGGGAGGGCCTTGGGCGAGCAGTACTTC
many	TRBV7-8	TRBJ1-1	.	CASSPRSGNTEAFF	TGTGCCAGCAGCCCCCGGTCAGGGAACACTGAAGCTTTCTTT
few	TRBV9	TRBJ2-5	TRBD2	CASSRNRPGLAGRETQYF	TGTGCCAGCAGCCGAAATAGACCGGGACTAGCGGGTAGAGAGACCCAGTACTTC
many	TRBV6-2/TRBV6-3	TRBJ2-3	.	CASSYWDTQYF	TGTGCCAGCAGTTATTGGGATACGCAGTATTTT
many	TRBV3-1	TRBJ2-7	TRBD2	CASSPYGASGRYEQYF	TGTGCCAGCAGCCCCTATGGTGCTAGCGGGAGATACGAGCAGTACTTC
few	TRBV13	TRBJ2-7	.	CASKGRVTSYEQYF	TGTGCCAGCAAGGGCAGGGTAACCTCCTACGAGCAGTACTTC
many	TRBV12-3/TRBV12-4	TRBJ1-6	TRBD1	CASSLGDRGAGGNSPLHF	TGTGCCAGCAGTTTGGGGGACAGGGGCGCCGGCGGAAATTCACCCCTCCACTTT